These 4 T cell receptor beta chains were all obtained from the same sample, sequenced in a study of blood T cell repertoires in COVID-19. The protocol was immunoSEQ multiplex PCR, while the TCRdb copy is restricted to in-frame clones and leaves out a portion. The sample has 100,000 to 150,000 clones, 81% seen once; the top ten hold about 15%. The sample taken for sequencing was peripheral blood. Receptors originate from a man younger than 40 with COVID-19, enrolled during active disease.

The CDR3 here is CASSQVLGQLTGELFF. Written as DNA, the CDR3 is TGCGCCAGCAGCCAAGTTTTGGGACAGTTGACCGGGGAGCTGTTTTTT. V gene TRBV4-1 combines with J gene TRBJ2-2; 7 bases fit TRBD1. The junction had 7 bases not matched to a gene; V was cut back by 1 base and J by 5 bases. The CDR3 covers 16 residues. Looked up from germline, CDR1 is MGHRA and CDR2 is YSYEKL.

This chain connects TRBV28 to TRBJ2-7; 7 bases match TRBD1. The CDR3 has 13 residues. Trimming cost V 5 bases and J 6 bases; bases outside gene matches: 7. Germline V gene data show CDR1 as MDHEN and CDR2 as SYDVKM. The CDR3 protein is CASSQQNRGEQYF. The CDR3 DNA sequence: TGTGCCAGCAGTCAACAAAACAGGGGCGAGCAGTACTTC.

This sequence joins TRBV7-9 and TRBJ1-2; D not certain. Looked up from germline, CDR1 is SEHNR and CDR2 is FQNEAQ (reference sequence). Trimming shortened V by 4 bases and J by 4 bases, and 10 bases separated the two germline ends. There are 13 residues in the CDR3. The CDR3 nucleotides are TGTGCCAGCAGCTCCACGAACAGCTATGGCTACACCTTC. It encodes CASSSTNSYGYTF.

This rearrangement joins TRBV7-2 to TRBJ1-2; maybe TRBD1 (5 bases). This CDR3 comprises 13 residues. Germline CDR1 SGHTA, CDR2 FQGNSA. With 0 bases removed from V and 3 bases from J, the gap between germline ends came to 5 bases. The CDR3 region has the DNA TGTGCCAGCAGCTTAGCAGGGGACTATGGCTACACCTTC. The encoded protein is CASSLAGDYGYTF. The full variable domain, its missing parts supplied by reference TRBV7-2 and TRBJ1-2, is GAGVSQSPSNKVTEKGKDVELRCDPISGHTALYWYRQSLGQGLEFLIYFQGNSAPDKSGLPSDRFSAERTGGSVSTLTIQRTQQEDSAVYLCASSLAGDYGYTFGSGTRLTVV.